This T cell receptor beta chain stems from a study of cytomegalovirus exposure and HLA in healthy donors. General study points: In an earlier analysis, productive rearrangement rates for most beta V segments clustered near 87% or 30%.

The CDR3 sequence is 15 residues long. Trimming pared 4 bases from V and 6 bases from J, leaving 18 bases between. The V gene's germline CDR1 is SGDLS and CDR2 YYNGEE. Comment on this clone: Its antigen is undetermined.

PCR amplification relied on 60 Vbeta primers (plus 13 Jbeta primers). The repertoire was sequenced with immunoSEQ multiplex PCR; TCRdb's copy has only in-frame clones and lacks some. The repertoire includes about 160,000 clones, about 75% of them detected once, and around 2.1% sits in the top ten. The source is a female donor in good health and CMV-seronegative. Sequenced sample: PBMCs. This chain uses TRBV9 with TRBJ2-3, with TRBD1 as a possible D gene (5 bases). In nucleotides, the CDR3 is TGTGCCAGCAGCCCCGGACATTCCGGACGGGATACGCAGTATTTT. It specifies CASSPGHSGRDTQYF.